A selection of T cell receptor beta chains follows, all from one sample in a study of shared clonotypes between healthy human individuals. Profiling relied on immunoSEQ multiplex PCR, and the TCRdb table lists in-frame clones only, not all of them. This table has about 2 million clones, roughly 94% appearing once. Sequencing was performed on naive CD8+ T cells sorted from blood. The receptor source for this set is a man between 18 and 29 years old in good health. The CDR3 runs from the conserved cysteine through the conserved F or W. A D gene is named only where the DNA matches it firmly. Not all rows give a size; the values are once, few, many and, for expanded clones, a class.

D: TRBD1
size: once
J: TRBJ2-5
V: TRBV12-5
DNA: TGTGCTAGTGGTTTGTCAACAGGGGCCGGGGCGAAAGCAGAGACCCAGTACTTC
CDR3: CASGLSTGAGAKAETQYF

D: NA
size: NA
J: TRBJ1-6
V: TRBV28
DNA: TGTGCCAGCAGTTTATATGCCGATCCATCACCCCTCCACTTT
CDR3: CASSLYADPSPLHF

D: NA
size: NA
J: TRBJ2-2
V: TRBV7-6
DNA: TGTGCCAGCAGCCCCCGGGTGGCCGAGAACACCGGGGAGCTGTTTTTT
CDR3: CASSPRVAENTGELFF

D: TRBD2
size: NA
J: TRBJ2-5
V: TRBV5-4
DNA: TGTGCCAGCAGCTTGGATAGCGGGGGTGAGACCCAGTACTTC
CDR3: CASSLDSGGETQYF

D: NA
size: NA
J: TRBJ2-3
V: TRBV13
DNA: TGTGCCAGCAGCCACGTTCGGGCAGATACGCAGTATTTT
CDR3: CASSHVRADTQYF

D: NA
size: NA
J: TRBJ2-7
V: TRBV29-1
DNA: TGCAGCGTGGGGAACTACGAACTTGAGCAGTACTTC
CDR3: CSVGNYELEQYF

D: TRBD1
size: NA
J: TRBJ1-4
V: TRBV11-3
DNA: TGTGCCAGCTCAGGGACAGCTTCTAATGAAAAACTGTTTTTT
CDR3: CASSGTASNEKLFF

D: NA
size: NA
J: TRBJ2-1
V: TRBV28
DNA: TGTGCCAGCACCGCCCCTAGTCCCAATGAGCAGTTCTTC
CDR3: CASTAPSPNEQFF

D: NA
size: NA
J: TRBJ2-1
V: TRBV4-1
DNA: TGCGCCAGCAGCCAAGGCCCAGACAATGAGCAGTTCTTC
CDR3: CASSQGPDNEQFF

D: TRBD1
size: NA
J: TRBJ1-4
V: TRBV10-3
DNA: TGTGCCATCAGTGACGACAGGGTGTCGCTGTTTTTT
CDR3: CAISDDRVSLFF

D: NA
size: NA
J: TRBJ2-1
V: TRBV14
DNA: TGTGCCAGCAGCCAAACGGGAGAGAATTACAATGAGCAGTTCTTC
CDR3: CASSQTGENYNEQFF

D: TRBD1
size: NA
J: TRBJ1-3
V: TRBV6-6
DNA: TGTGCCAGCAGTTACTCGCCAGGGGGCTCTGGAAACACCATATATTTT
CDR3: CASSYSPGGSGNTIYF

D: NA
size: NA
J: TRBJ1-5
V: TRBV27
DNA: TGTGCCAGCACCTTCGTCCATCAGCCCCAGCATTTT
CDR3: CASTFVHQPQHF

D: TRBD2
size: NA
J: TRBJ2-7
V: TRBV6-1
DNA: TGTGCCAGCAGGGAAAGGACTAGCGGGAGCGGGACCTACGAGCAGTACTTC
CDR3: CASRERTSGSGTYEQYF

D: NA
size: NA
J: TRBJ2-5
V: TRBV28
DNA: TGTGCCAGCAGAGCCCTTATACAGGAAGAGACCCAGTACTTC
CDR3: CASRALIQEETQYF

D: NA
size: NA
J: TRBJ2-5
V: TRBV30
DNA: TGTGCCTGGAGTGTGGGGCCTTCCCAAGAGACCCAGTACTTC
CDR3: CAWSVGPSQETQYF

D: TRBD1
size: NA
J: TRBJ2-1
V: TRBV6-5
DNA: TGTGCCAGCAACGACGGGACAGGGGGATATGGTGAGCAGTTCTTC
CDR3: CASNDGTGGYGEQFF

D: NA
size: NA
J: TRBJ2-1
V: TRBV19
DNA: TGTGCCAGTAGTATTCAGGGGCCATCCTACAATGAGCAGTTCTTC
CDR3: CASSIQGPSYNEQFF

D: NA
size: NA
J: TRBJ1-5
V: TRBV28
DNA: TGTGCCAGCAGTTTCCGGGACATTACGACTCAGCCCCAGCATTTT
CDR3: CASSFRDITTQPQHF

D: NA
size: NA
J: TRBJ2-7
V: TRBV29-1
DNA: TGCAGCGTTGAAGACAACTCCTACGAGCAGTACTTC
CDR3: CSVEDNSYEQYF

D: TRBD2
size: NA
J: TRBJ2-5
V: TRBV4-3
DNA: TGCGCCAGCAGCCAATTACTAGCGGGAAAAGAGACCCAGTACTTC
CDR3: CASSQLLAGKETQYF

D: NA
size: NA
J: TRBJ2-7
V: TRBV19
DNA: TGTGCCAGTAGTATGGCCCAGGGTGGCTACGAGCAGTACTTC
CDR3: CASSMAQGGYEQYF

D: NA
size: NA
J: TRBJ2-6
V: TRBV4-2
DNA: TGTGCCAGCAGCCCCCCTGACTTCTCTGGGGCCAACGTCCTGACTTTC
CDR3: CASSPPDFSGANVLTF

D: TRBD2
size: NA
J: TRBJ2-3
V: TRBV11-2
DNA: TGTGCCAGCAGCTTAGTTGTCGGGGGGGGCACAGATACGCAGTATTTT
CDR3: CASSLVVGGGTDTQYF

D: NA
size: once
J: TRBJ2-3
V: TRBV9
DNA: TGTGCCAGCAGCGTAGTCCGGGATGGCACAGATACGCAGTATTTT
CDR3: CASSVVRDGTDTQYF

D: NA
size: NA
J: TRBJ1-2
V: TRBV28
DNA: TGTGCCAGCAGTTTATCTGGGGTTGAGGGCTACACCTTC
CDR3: CASSLSGVEGYTF

D: NA
size: NA
J: TRBJ2-3
V: TRBV2
DNA: TGTGCCACCACACTATTCAGCAGTTTCGATACGCAGTATTTT
CDR3: CATTLFSSFDTQYF

D: TRBD2
size: once
J: TRBJ2-1
V: TRBV7-8
DNA: TGTGCCAGCAGCCCGGGACTAGCGGGGGGGCCAGTTTATTACAATGAGCAGTTCTTC
CDR3: CASSPGLAGGPVYYNEQFF

D: TRBD1
size: NA
J: TRBJ2-2
V: TRBV6-9
DNA: TGTGCCAGCAGCCCCCAGGCCCCGACAGGGGCCCTTAACACCGGGGAGCTGTTTTTT
CDR3: CASSPQAPTGALNTGELFF

D: NA
size: NA
J: TRBJ1-5
V: TRBV27
DNA: TGTGCCAGCAGTTCTCTAGACATCAATCAGCCCCAGCATTTT
CDR3: CASSSLDINQPQHF

D: NA
size: NA
J: TRBJ1-1
V: TRBV6-4
DNA: TGTGCCAGCAGGAAACCAGGGAGTTACACTGAAGCTTTCTTT
CDR3: CASRKPGSYTEAFF

D: NA
size: NA
J: TRBJ2-7
V: TRBV6-1
DNA: TGTGCCAGCAGTCTCCGGGCCCCCTACGAGCAGTACTTC
CDR3: CASSLRAPYEQYF

D: NA
size: NA
J: TRBJ2-5
V: TRBV28
DNA: TGTGCCAGCAGTTCCGAGCCGGGGTTTCGAGAGACCCAGTACTTC
CDR3: CASSSEPGFRETQYF